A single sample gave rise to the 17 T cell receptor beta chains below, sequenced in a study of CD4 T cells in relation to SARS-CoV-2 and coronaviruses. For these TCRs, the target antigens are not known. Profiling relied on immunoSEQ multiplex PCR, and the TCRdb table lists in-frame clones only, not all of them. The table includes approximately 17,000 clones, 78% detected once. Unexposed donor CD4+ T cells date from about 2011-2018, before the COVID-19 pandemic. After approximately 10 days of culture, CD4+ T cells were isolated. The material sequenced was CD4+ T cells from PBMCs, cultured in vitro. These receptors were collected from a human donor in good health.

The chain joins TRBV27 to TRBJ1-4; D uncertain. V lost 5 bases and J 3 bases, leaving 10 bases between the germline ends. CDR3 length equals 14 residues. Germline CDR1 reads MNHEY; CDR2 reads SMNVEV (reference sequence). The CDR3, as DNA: TGTGCCAGCAGTGCTGGGAACTCTAATGAAAAACTGTTTTTT. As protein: CASSAGNSNEKLFF.

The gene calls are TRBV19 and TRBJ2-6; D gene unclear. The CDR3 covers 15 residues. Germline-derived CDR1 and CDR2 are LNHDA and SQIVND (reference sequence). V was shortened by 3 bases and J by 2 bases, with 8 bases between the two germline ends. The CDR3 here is CASSIYGAGANVLTF. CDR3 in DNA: TGTGCCAGTAGTATCTATGGGGCTGGGGCCAACGTCCTGACTTTC.

CDR3 in DNA: TGCGCCAGCAGCTCATTGACAGGGGACGAGACCCAGTACTTC. It codes for CASSSLTGDETQYF. The chain links TRBV5-1 to TRBJ2-5; 8 nucleotides line up with TRBD1. V lost 3 bases and J lost 5; bases outside the gene matches: 6. Per germline, CDR1 SGHRS and CDR2 YFSETQ. CDR3 size: 14 residues.

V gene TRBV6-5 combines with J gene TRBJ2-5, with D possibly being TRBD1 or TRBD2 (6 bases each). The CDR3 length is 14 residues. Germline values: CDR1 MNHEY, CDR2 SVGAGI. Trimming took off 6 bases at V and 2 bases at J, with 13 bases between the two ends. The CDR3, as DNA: TGTGCCAGCAGCACCACAGGGAGGCAAGAGACCCAGTACTTC. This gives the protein CASSTTGRQETQYF.

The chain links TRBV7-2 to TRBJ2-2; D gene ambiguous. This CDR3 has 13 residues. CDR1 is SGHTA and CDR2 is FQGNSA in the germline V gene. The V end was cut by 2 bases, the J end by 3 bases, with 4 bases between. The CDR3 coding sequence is TGTGCCAGCAGCTTACAGCACACCGGGGAGCTGTTTTTT. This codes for CASSLQHTGELFF.

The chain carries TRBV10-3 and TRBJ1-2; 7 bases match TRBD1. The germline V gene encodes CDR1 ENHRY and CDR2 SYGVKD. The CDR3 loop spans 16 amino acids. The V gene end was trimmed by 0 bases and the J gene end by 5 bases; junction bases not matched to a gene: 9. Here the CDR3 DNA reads TGTGCCATCAGTGAGTCTCACAACTCAGGGGGGTATGGCTACACCTTC. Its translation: CAISESHNSGGYGYTF.

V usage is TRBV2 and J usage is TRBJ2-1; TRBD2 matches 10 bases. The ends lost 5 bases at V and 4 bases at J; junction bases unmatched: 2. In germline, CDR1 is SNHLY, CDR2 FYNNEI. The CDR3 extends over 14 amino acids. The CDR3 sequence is CASSLAGAYNEQFF. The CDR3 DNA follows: TGTGCCAGCAGTCTAGCGGGAGCGTACAATGAGCAGTTCTTC.

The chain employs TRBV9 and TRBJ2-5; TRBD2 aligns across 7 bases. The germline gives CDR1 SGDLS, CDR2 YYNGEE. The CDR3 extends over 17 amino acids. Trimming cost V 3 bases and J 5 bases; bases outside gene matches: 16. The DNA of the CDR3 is TGTGCCAGCAGCGCAGCCCGGGAGGTTCAGTTGGAGGAGACCCAGTACTTC. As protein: CASSAAREVQLEETQYF.

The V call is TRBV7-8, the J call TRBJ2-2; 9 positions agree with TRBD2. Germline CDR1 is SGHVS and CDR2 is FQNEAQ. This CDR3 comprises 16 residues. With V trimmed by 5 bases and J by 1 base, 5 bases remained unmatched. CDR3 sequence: CASSLQTSGNTGELFF. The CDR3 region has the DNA TGTGCCAGCAGCCTGCAGACTAGCGGGAACACCGGGGAGCTGTTTTTT.

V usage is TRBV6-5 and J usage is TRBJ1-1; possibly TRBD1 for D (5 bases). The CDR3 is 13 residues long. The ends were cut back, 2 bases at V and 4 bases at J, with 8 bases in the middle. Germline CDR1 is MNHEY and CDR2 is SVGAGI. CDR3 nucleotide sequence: TGTGCCAGCAGTTACCGGCAGGGCACTGAAGCTTTCTTT. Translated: CASSYRQGTEAFF.

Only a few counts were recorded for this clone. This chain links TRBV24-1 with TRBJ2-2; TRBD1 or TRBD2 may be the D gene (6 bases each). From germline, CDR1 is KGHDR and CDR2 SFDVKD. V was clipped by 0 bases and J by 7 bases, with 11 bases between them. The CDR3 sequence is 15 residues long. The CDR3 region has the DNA TGTGCCACCAGTGATTTGCAGGGGACTGGCGGGGAGCTGTTTTTT. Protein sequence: CATSDLQGTGGELFF.

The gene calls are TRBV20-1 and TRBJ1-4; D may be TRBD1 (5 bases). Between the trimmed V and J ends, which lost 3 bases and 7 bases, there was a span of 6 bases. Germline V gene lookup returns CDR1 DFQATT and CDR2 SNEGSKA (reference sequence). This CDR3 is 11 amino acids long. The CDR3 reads CSASGGEKLFF. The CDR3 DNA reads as TGCAGTGCTAGTGGGGGTGAAAAACTGTTTTTT.

The CDR3 here is CASRSRVTEAFF. Written as DNA, the CDR3 is TGTGCCAGCAGGAGCAGGGTTACTGAAGCTTTCTTT. J is TRBJ1-1 and V is TRBV6-5, with D maybe TRBD1 (5 bases). The CDR3 covers 12 residues. Germline CDR1 and CDR2: MNHEY and SVGAGI. Trimming stripped 6 bases from V and 5 bases from J, with 10 bases between.

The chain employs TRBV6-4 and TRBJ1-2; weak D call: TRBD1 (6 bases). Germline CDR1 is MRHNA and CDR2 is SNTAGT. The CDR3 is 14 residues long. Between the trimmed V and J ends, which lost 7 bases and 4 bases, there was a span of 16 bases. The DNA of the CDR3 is TGTGCCAGCACCCCAGAGGGGGGAAGCTATGGCTACACCTTC. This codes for CASTPEGGSYGYTF.

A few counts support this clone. CDR3 DNA: TGTGCCAGTAGTATAAAAGGTACAAGCAATCAGCCCCAGCATTTT. Its protein is CASSIKGTSNQPQHF. The chain recombines TRBV19 with TRBJ1-5; no clear D. The V and J ends lost 2 bases and 1 base respectively, with 9 bases between them. The CDR3 has 15 residues. Per germline, CDR1 LNHDA and CDR2 SQIVND (reference sequence).

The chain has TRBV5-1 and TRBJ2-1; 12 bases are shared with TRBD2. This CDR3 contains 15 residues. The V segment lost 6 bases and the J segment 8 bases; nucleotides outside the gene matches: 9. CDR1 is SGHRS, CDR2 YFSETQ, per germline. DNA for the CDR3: TGCGCCAGCACTAGCGGGAGGGCCGATTTCGATGAGCAGTTCTTC. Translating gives CASTSGRADFDEQFF.

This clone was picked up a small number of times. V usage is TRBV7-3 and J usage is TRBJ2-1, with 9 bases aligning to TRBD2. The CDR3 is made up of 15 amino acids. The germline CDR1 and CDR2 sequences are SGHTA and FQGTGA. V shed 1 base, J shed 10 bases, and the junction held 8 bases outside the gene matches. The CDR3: CASSLNSGRIGEQFF. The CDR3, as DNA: TGTGCCAGCAGCTTAAATAGCGGGAGAATTGGAGAGCAGTTCTTC.